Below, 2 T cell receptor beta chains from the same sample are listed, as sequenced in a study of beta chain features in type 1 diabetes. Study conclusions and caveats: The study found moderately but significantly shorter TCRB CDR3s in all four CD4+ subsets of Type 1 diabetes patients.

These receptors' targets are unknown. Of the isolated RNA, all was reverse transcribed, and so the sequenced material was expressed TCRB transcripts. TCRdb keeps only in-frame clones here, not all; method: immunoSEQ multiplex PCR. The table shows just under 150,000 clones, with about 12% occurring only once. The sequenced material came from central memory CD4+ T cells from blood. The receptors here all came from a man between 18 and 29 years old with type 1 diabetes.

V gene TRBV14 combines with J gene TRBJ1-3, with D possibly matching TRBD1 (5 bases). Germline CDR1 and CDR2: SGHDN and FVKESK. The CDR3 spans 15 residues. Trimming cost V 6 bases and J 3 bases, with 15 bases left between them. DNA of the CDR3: TGTGCCAGCAGTCCCACAGGAGTATTTGGAAACACCATATATTTT. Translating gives CASSPTGVFGNTIYF.

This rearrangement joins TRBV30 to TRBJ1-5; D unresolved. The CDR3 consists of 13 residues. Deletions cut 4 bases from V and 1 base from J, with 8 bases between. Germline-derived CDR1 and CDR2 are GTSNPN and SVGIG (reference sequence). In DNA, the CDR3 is TGTGCCTGGACCGGGGTCAGCAATCAGCCCCAGCATTTT. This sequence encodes CAWTGVSNQPQHF.